This is a list of T cell receptor beta chains from one sample in a study of memory CD4+ T cells and cytomegalovirus serostatus. Profiling relied on immunoSEQ multiplex PCR, and the TCRdb table lists in-frame clones only, not all of them. The sample lists 55,000 to 60,000 clones, around 80% occurring once. Material: memory CD4+ T cells from blood. All receptors derive from an adult in good health and CMV-seronegative. CDR3s include the opening cysteine and the closing phenylalanine or tryptophan. D genes are given only for firm matches. Clone size is shown for a subset of rows, as once, few, many or a class of expanded clone.

j_gene: TRBJ2-1; abundance: once; d_gene: NA; v_gene: TRBV4-3; CDR3nt: TGCGCCAGCAGCCAAGTCTTGTCACTCGAGCAGTTCTTC; CDR3aa: CASSQVLSLEQFF
j_gene: TRBJ2-4; abundance: once; d_gene: TRBD1; v_gene: TRBV15; CDR3nt: TGTGCCACCAGCAGAGCCTCCAGGGACAGGAGAAACATTCAGTACTTC; CDR3aa: CATSRASRDRRNIQYF
j_gene: TRBJ2-5; abundance: NA; d_gene: TRBD1; v_gene: TRBV5-1; CDR3nt: TGCGCCAGCAGCTTAAATAGTCCGGGACAGGGGTTTCGAGAGCAGTACTTC; CDR3aa: CASSLNSPGQGFREQYF
j_gene: TRBJ2-6; abundance: NA; d_gene: TRBD1; v_gene: TRBV19; CDR3nt: TGTGCCAGTATGGACAGGGGGTCGGCTGGGGCCAACGTCCTGACTTTC; CDR3aa: CASMDRGSAGANVLTF
j_gene: TRBJ2-7; abundance: NA; d_gene: TRBD2; v_gene: TRBV5-1; CDR3nt: TGCGCCAGCAGCACCGGGACTAGCGGGATCTACGAGCAGTACTTC; CDR3aa: CASSTGTSGIYEQYF
j_gene: TRBJ1-2; abundance: NA; d_gene: TRBD1; v_gene: TRBV28; CDR3nt: TGTGCCAGCAGGACAGGGGGCGCGAACTATGGCTACACCTTC; CDR3aa: CASRTGGANYGYTF
j_gene: TRBJ2-7; abundance: NA; d_gene: TRBD2; v_gene: TRBV11-1; CDR3nt: TGTGCCAGCAGCCGTTCGGGGAGCGGGAGGCCCCACGAGCAGTACTTC; CDR3aa: CASSRSGSGRPHEQYF
j_gene: TRBJ1-3; abundance: NA; d_gene: NA; v_gene: TRBV29-1; CDR3nt: TGCAGCGTGTCCGGACAGACTAGCTCTGGAAACACCATATATTTT; CDR3aa: CSVSGQTSSGNTIYF
j_gene: TRBJ1-1; abundance: NA; d_gene: NA; v_gene: TRBV18; CDR3nt: TGTGCCAGCTCACCTGGGATCGGAGGATCGGACACTGAAGCTTTCTTT; CDR3aa: CASSPGIGGSDTEAFF
j_gene: TRBJ2-5; abundance: NA; d_gene: NA; v_gene: TRBV11-2; CDR3nt: TGTGCCAGCAGCCAGTGGGGGGGGCTGGAGACCCAGTACTTC; CDR3aa: CASSQWGGLETQYF
j_gene: TRBJ2-1; abundance: NA; d_gene: NA; v_gene: TRBV2; CDR3nt: TGTGCCAGCATAGGGTTAAGGGGGGATCCTCCGTTCTTC; CDR3aa: CASIGLRGDPPFF
j_gene: TRBJ1-1; abundance: NA; d_gene: NA; v_gene: TRBV2; CDR3nt: TGTGCCAGCAGTGAACCGGCGAACACTGAAGCTTTCTTT; CDR3aa: CASSEPANTEAFF
j_gene: TRBJ1-5; abundance: few; d_gene: NA; v_gene: TRBV28; CDR3nt: TGTGCCAGCAGTGATTATAGCAATCAGCCCCAGCATTTT; CDR3aa: CASSDYSNQPQHF
j_gene: TRBJ1-5; abundance: NA; d_gene: NA; v_gene: TRBV28; CDR3nt: TGTGCCAGCAGTTTTTCGGCAGGGGACAATCAGCCCCAGCATTTT; CDR3aa: CASSFSAGDNQPQHF
j_gene: TRBJ2-7; abundance: NA; d_gene: NA; v_gene: TRBV6-5; CDR3nt: TGTGCCAGCAGCCCCGGTTCAGGCGAGCAGTACTTC; CDR3aa: CASSPGSGEQYF
j_gene: TRBJ1-1; abundance: NA; d_gene: TRBD1; v_gene: TRBV18; CDR3nt: TGTGCCAGCTCACCACAGAACAGGGGAGGTACTGAAGCTTTCTTT; CDR3aa: CASSPQNRGGTEAFF
j_gene: TRBJ1-2; abundance: once; d_gene: TRBD1; v_gene: TRBV27; CDR3nt: TGTGCCAGCAGTTTATTTGGGACAGGTCCCTATGGCTACACCTTC; CDR3aa: CASSLFGTGPYGYTF
j_gene: TRBJ2-1; abundance: few; d_gene: TRBD1; v_gene: TRBV11-2; CDR3nt: TGTGCCAGCAGCCGGACAGGGGGCAGGAATGAGCAGTTCTTC; CDR3aa: CASSRTGGRNEQFF
j_gene: TRBJ2-4; abundance: NA; d_gene: NA; v_gene: TRBV28; CDR3nt: TGTGCCAGCAGTTTAGGTTGGAGCTCAAACATTCAGTACTTC; CDR3aa: CASSLGWSSNIQYF
j_gene: TRBJ1-1; abundance: NA; d_gene: NA; v_gene: TRBV5-6; CDR3nt: TGTGCCAGCAGGGGGTCACAGACAATGAACACTGAAGCTTTCTTT; CDR3aa: CASRGSQTMNTEAFF
j_gene: TRBJ2-3; abundance: NA; d_gene: TRBD1; v_gene: TRBV5-1; CDR3nt: TGCGCCAGCAGCTTGGGACAGGGGGGGGATACGCAGTATTTT; CDR3aa: CASSLGQGGDTQYF
j_gene: TRBJ1-4; abundance: few; d_gene: NA; v_gene: TRBV7-8; CDR3nt: TGTGCCAGCAGCTTAGGGCGAGAGAATAATGAAAAACTGTTTTTT; CDR3aa: CASSLGRENNEKLFF
j_gene: TRBJ2-2; abundance: NA; d_gene: NA; v_gene: TRBV7-3; CDR3nt: TGTGCCAGCAGCCCCGACTTCGGGGAGCTGTTTTTT; CDR3aa: CASSPDFGELFF
j_gene: TRBJ2-4; abundance: NA; d_gene: NA; v_gene: TRBV7-2; CDR3nt: TGTGCCAGCAGCTTTGGGTTAGCAGAGGGAGAAAACATTCAGTACTTC; CDR3aa: CASSFGLAEGENIQYF
j_gene: TRBJ2-2; abundance: NA; d_gene: TRBD2; v_gene: TRBV2; CDR3nt: TGTGCCAGCAGTGATACGACTAGCGGGACCGGGGAGCTGTTTTTT; CDR3aa: CASSDTTSGTGELFF
j_gene: TRBJ1-2; abundance: NA; d_gene: NA; v_gene: TRBV6-5; CDR3nt: TGTGCCAGCAGTCGGTACTATGGCTACACCTTC; CDR3aa: CASSRYYGYTF
j_gene: TRBJ2-3; abundance: NA; d_gene: NA; v_gene: TRBV6-5; CDR3nt: TGTGCCAGCAGTTACTCGGCCACAGATACGCAGTATTTT; CDR3aa: CASSYSATDTQYF
j_gene: TRBJ2-7; abundance: NA; d_gene: TRBD2; v_gene: TRBV5-1; CDR3nt: TGCGCCAGCAGCCCGGGACTAAACTACGAGCAGTACTTC; CDR3aa: CASSPGLNYEQYF
j_gene: TRBJ1-6; abundance: NA; d_gene: NA; v_gene: TRBV10-3; CDR3nt: TGTGCCATCAGACCACGGACCGCTAATTCACCCCTCCACTTT; CDR3aa: CAIRPRTANSPLHF
j_gene: TRBJ2-2; abundance: NA; d_gene: NA; v_gene: TRBV2; CDR3nt: TGTGCCAGCCGGCGGACAGAGAACACCGGGGAGCTGTTTTTT; CDR3aa: CASRRTENTGELFF
j_gene: TRBJ1-4; abundance: once; d_gene: NA; v_gene: TRBV6-1; CDR3nt: TGTGCCAGCAGTTTGACAATGGGTGGGGAAAAACTGTTTTTT; CDR3aa: CASSLTMGGEKLFF
j_gene: TRBJ2-5; abundance: NA; d_gene: NA; v_gene: TRBV16; CDR3nt: TGTGCCAGCAGCCAATCGGGGGGATCCGGTGTTACGGAGACCCAGTACTTC; CDR3aa: CASSQSGGSGVTETQYF
j_gene: TRBJ1-1; abundance: NA; d_gene: NA; v_gene: TRBV27; CDR3nt: TGTGCCAGCAGTTTAAGAAGGCCGATGAACACTGAAGCTTTCTTT; CDR3aa: CASSLRRPMNTEAFF
j_gene: TRBJ2-5; abundance: NA; d_gene: TRBD2; v_gene: TRBV6-1; CDR3nt: TGTGCCAGCAGGGGGGAGGGGTGGCAGACCCAGTACTTC; CDR3aa: CASRGEGWQTQYF
j_gene: TRBJ2-5; abundance: NA; d_gene: TRBD2; v_gene: TRBV5-1; CDR3nt: TGCGCCAGCAGCGGGACTAGCGGGAGGGCTGGGGAGACCCAGTACTTC; CDR3aa: CASSGTSGRAGETQYF
j_gene: TRBJ1-2; abundance: NA; d_gene: TRBD1; v_gene: TRBV6-1; CDR3nt: TGTGCCAGCAGGGCAGGGGGAACTTATGGCTACACCTTC; CDR3aa: CASRAGGTYGYTF
j_gene: TRBJ2-5; abundance: NA; d_gene: NA; v_gene: TRBV18; CDR3nt: TGTGCCAGCTCACCATTACTAGGGAGCTCCGGAGGGACCCAGTACTTC; CDR3aa: CASSPLLGSSGGTQYF
j_gene: TRBJ2-7; abundance: NA; d_gene: TRBD2; v_gene: TRBV5-4; CDR3nt: TGTGCCAGCAGCTTGGGGGGCCGGGGGGAGAACTACGAGCAGTACTTC; CDR3aa: CASSLGGRGENYEQYF
j_gene: TRBJ1-4; abundance: NA; d_gene: TRBD1; v_gene: TRBV7-2; CDR3nt: TGTGCCAGCAGCCCTACAGGGGGAGGGGGGATTAAACTGTTTTTT; CDR3aa: CASSPTGGGGIKLFF
j_gene: TRBJ1-1; abundance: NA; d_gene: NA; v_gene: TRBV20-1; CDR3nt: TGCAGTGCTAGTACTACTGAAGCTTTCTTT; CDR3aa: CSASTTEAFF
j_gene: TRBJ2-1; abundance: NA; d_gene: TRBD1; v_gene: TRBV29-1; CDR3nt: TGCAGCGCCCGGGACAGGCACGGTGAGCAGTTCTTC; CDR3aa: CSARDRHGEQFF
j_gene: TRBJ2-1; abundance: NA; d_gene: NA; v_gene: TRBV19; CDR3nt: TGTGCCAGTTTACTAGTTGGGGTCGGTGAGCAGTTCTTC; CDR3aa: CASLLVGVGEQFF